This TCR beta chain was retrieved from a study of long-term antiretroviral therapy in people with HIV. It was version v3.0 of the immunoSEQ assay that was run at survey level. Generated by immunoSEQ multiplex PCR, the TCRdb table keeps only in-frame clones and is missing some. The table lists 20,000 to 25,000 clones, less than 80% of them singletons. No fewer than two post-ART and no fewer than one pre-ART PBMC samples existed for each donor. Every one of the participants with HIV received treatment in the United States. The CDR3 extends over 11 amino acids. V lost 3 bases, J lost 4 bases, and 4 bases lay in between. CDR1 SQVTM and CDR2 ANQGSEA come from the germline V gene. This clone was found a few times. Its antigen is still unknown. Overall study findings and caveats: Every time point showed a repertoire led by clones expanded before ART. Post-ART samples showed increased diversity that remained below transplant donor control levels.

This specimen was unsorted PBMCs, taken 1.1 years before starting antiretroviral therapy. The J gene is TRBJ2-1, the V gene TRBV29-1; D unclear. This TCR derives from a woman aged 35 to 49 with HIV. The DNA of the CDR3 is TGCAGCGTTGAGATGTACAATGAGCAGTTCTTC. This codes for CSVEMYNEQFF.